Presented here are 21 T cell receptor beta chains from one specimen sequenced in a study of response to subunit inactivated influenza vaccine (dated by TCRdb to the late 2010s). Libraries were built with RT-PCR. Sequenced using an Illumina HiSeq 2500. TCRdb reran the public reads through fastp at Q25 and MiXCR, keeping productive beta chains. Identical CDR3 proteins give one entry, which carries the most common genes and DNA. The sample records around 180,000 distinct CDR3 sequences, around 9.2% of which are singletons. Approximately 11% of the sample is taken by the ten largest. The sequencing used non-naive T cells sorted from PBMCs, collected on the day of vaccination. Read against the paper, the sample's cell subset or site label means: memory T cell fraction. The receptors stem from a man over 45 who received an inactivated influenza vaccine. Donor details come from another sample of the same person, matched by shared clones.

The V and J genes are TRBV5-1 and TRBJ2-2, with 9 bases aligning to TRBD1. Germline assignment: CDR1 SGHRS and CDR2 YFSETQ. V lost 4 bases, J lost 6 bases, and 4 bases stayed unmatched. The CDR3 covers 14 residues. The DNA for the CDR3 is TGCGCCAGCAGCGCCGACAGGGGGGCCGGGGAGCTGTTTTTT. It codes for CASSADRGAGELFF. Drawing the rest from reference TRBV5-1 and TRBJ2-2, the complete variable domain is KAGVTQTPRYLIKTRGQQVTLSCSPISGHRSVSWYQQTPGQGLQFLFEYFSETQRNKGNFPGRFSGRQFSNSRSEMNVSTLELGDSALYLCASSADRGAGELFFGEGSRLTVL.

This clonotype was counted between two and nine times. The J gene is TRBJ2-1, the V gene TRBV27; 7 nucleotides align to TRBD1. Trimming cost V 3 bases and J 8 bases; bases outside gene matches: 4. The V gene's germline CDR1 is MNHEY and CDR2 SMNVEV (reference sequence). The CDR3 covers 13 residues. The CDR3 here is CASSFLGGDEQFF. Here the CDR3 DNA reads TGTGCCAGCAGTTTCCTAGGGGGCGATGAGCAGTTCTTC.

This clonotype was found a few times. CDR3: CASSQDPFTSSGNTIYF. The CDR3 nucleotides are TGCGCCAGCAGCCAAGATCCTTTTACCAGCTCTGGAAACACCATATATTTT. This sequence joins TRBV4-3 and TRBJ1-3; D unresolved. Between the trimmed V and J ends, which lost 0 bases and 0 bases, there was a span of 12 bases. From germline, CDR1 is LGHNA and CDR2 YSLEER. The CDR3 consists of 17 residues.

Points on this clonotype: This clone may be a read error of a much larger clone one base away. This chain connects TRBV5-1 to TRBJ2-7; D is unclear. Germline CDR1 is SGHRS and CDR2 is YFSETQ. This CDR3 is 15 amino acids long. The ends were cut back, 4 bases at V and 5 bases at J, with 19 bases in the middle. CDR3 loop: CASSAMTGPNNEQYF. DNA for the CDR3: TGCGCCAGCAGCGCCATGACCGGGCCTAACAACGAGCAGTACTTC.

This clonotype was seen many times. CDR3 sequence reads: CASSLLRSYEQYF. The CDR3, as DNA: TGTGCCAGCAGCTTATTGCGAAGCTACGAGCAGTACTTC. The chain has TRBV7-2 and TRBJ2-7; D gene uncertain. CDR1 and CDR2 (germline): SGHTA, FQGNSA. Trimming removed 2 bases from V and 3 bases from J, with 8 bases in between. CDR3 length equals 13 residues.

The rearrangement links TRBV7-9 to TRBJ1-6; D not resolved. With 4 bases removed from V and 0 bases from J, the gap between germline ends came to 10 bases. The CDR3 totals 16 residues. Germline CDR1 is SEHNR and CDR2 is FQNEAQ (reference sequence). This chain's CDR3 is CASSWGSDSYNSPLHF. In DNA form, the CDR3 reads TGTGCCAGCAGCTGGGGATCCGACTCCTATAATTCACCCCTCCACTTT.

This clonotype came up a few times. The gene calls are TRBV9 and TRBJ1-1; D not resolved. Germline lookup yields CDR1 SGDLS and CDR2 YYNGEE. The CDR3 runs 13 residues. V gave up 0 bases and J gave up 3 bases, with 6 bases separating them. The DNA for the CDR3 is TGTGCCAGCAGCGTAGAAACGGACACTGAAGCTTTCTTT. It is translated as CASSVETDTEAFF.

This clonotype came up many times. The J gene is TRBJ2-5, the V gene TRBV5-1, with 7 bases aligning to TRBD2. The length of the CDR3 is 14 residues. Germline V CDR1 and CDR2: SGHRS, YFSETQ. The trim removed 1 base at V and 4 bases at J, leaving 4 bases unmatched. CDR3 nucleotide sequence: TGCGCCAGCAGCTTGCCGGGGGGAAGAGAGACCCAGTACTTC. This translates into CASSLPGGRETQYF. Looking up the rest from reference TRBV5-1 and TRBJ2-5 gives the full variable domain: KAGVTQTPRYLIKTRGQQVTLSCSPISGHRSVSWYQQTPGQGLQFLFEYFSETQRNKGNFPGRFSGRQFSNSRSEMNVSTLELGDSALYLCASSLPGGRETQYFGPGTRLLVL.

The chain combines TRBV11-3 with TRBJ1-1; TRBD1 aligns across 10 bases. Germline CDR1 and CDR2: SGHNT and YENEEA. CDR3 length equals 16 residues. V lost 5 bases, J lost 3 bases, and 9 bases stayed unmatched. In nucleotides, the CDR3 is TGTGCCAGCAGCCCCGGGACAGGGGACCCGGACACTGAAGCTTTCTTT. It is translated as CASSPGTGDPDTEAFF.

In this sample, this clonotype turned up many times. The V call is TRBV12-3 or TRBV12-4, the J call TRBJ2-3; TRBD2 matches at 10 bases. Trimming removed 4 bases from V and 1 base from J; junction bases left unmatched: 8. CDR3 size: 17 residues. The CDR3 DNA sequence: TGTGCCAGCAGTTCCAACACCGGGACTAGCGGCACAGATACGCAGTATTTT. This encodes CASSSNTGTSGTDTQYF.

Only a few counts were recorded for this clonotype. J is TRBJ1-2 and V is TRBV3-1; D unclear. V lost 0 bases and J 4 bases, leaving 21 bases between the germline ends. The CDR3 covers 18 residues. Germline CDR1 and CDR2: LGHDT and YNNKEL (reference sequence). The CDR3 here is CASSQDSTLRERAYGYTF. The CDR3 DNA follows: TGTGCCAGCAGCCAAGACTCAACGTTACGGGAACGGGCCTATGGCTACACCTTC.

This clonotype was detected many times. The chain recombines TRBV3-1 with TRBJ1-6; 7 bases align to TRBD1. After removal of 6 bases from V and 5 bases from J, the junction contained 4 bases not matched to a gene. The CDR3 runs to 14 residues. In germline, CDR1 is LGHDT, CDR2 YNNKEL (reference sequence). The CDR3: CASRPGTDNSPLHF. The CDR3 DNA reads TGTGCCAGCAGACCCGGGACAGATAATTCACCCCTCCACTTT.

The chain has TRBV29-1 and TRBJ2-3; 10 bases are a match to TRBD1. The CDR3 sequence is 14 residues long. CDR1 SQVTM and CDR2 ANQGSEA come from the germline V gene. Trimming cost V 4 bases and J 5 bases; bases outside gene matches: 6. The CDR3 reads CSVVDRGQGDTQYF. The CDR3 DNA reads TGCAGCGTTGTAGACAGGGGGCAAGGAGATACGCAGTATTTT.

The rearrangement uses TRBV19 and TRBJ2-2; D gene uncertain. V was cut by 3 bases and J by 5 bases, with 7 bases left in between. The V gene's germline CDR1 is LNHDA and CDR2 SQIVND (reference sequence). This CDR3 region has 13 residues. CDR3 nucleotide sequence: TGTGCCAGTAGTATGCGACTGACCGGGGAGCTGTTTTTT. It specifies CASSMRLTGELFF.

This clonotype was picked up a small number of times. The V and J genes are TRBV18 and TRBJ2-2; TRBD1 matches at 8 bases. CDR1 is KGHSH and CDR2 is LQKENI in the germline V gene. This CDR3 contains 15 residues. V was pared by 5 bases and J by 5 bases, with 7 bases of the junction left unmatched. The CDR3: CASSSDRGDTGELFF. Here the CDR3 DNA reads TGTGCCAGCTCATCCGACAGGGGAGATACCGGGGAGCTGTTTTTT.

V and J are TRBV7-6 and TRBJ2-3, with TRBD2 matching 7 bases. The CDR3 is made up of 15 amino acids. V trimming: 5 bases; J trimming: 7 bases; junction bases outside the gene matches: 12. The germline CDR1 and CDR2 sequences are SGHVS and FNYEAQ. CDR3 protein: CASSLGGTPFNTQYF. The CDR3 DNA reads TGTGCCAGCAGCCTGGGGGGGACCCCATTTAATACGCAGTATTTT.

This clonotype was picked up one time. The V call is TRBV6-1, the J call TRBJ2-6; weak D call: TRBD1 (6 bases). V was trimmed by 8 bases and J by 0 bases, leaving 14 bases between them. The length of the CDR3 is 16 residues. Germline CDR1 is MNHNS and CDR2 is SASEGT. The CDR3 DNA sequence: TGTGCCAGCGGGGTAGGGGGAAACTCTGGGGCCAACGTCCTGACTTTC. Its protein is CASGVGGNSGANVLTF.

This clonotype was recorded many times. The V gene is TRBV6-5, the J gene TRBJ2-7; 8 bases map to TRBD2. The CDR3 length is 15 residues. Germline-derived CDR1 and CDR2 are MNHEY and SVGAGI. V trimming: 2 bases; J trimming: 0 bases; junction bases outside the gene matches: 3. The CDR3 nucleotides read TGTGCCAGCAGTTACACGAGCGGGAGCTCCTACGAGCAGTACTTC. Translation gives CASSYTSGSSYEQYF.

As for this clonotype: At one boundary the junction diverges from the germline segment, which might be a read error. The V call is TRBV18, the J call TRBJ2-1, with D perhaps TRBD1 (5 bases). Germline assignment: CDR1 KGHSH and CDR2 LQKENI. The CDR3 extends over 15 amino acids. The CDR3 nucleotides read TGTGCCAGCTACGGACAACCGAGATCCTACACTGAGCAGTTCTTC. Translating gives CASYGQPRSYTEQFF.

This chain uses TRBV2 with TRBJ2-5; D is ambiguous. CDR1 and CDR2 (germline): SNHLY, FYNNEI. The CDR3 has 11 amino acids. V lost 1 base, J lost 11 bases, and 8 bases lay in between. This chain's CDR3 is CASSEDYWQYF. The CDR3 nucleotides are TGTGCCAGCAGTGAAGACTACTGGCAGTACTTC.

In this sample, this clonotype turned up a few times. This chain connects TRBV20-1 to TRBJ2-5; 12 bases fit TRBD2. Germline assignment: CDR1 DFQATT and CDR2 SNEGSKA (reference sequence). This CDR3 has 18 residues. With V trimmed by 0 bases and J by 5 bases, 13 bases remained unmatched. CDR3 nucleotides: TGCAGTGCTAGAGATTCCCGCCTAGCGGGGGGGCGACTGGAGACCCAGTACTTC. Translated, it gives CSARDSRLAGGRLETQYF.